Following are 20 T cell receptor beta chains from one sample sequenced in a study of cytomegalovirus exposure and HLA in healthy donors. This PCR relied on a set of 60 Vbeta primers and 13 Jbeta primers. The repertoire was sequenced with immunoSEQ multiplex PCR; TCRdb's copy has only in-frame clones and lacks some. The top ten hold roughly 4.6% of the sample, which has about 140,000 clones, roughly three quarters seen once. Sequencing was done on a sample of PBMCs. These receptors were taken from a woman aged 45-59 years in good health and CMV-seronegative.

V gene TRBV7-8 combines with J gene TRBJ2-2, with 8 positions matching TRBD1. This CDR3 spans 16 amino acids. CDR1 is SGHVS and CDR2 is FQNEAQ in the germline V gene. J lost 4 bases, V lost 5 bases, and 9 bases had no gene match. The CDR3 region has the DNA TGTGCCAGCAGCGCCCGCCGGACAGGGTCCACCGGGGAGCTGTTTTTT. Protein product: CASSARRTGSTGELFF.

The J gene is TRBJ2-7, the V gene TRBV29-1; 7 nucleotides match TRBD1. The CDR3 spans 14 residues. V shed 4 bases and J 4 bases; nucleotides not matched to a gene: 10. Per the germline V gene, CDR1 is SQVTM and CDR2 is ANQGSEA. CDR3 nucleotide sequence: TGCAGCGTTGGCGGACAGGCCCTAGTATACGAGCAGTACTTC. As protein: CSVGGQALVYEQYF.

In DNA form, the CDR3 reads TGCGCCAGCAGTCCACCCGGACAGGAGCAGTACTTC. It codes for CASSPPGQEQYF. V usage is TRBV5-1 and J usage is TRBJ2-7; TRBD1 is a possible D gene (6 bases). Germline V gene data show CDR1 as SGHRS and CDR2 as YFSETQ. The V and J ends lost 5 bases and 7 bases respectively, with 13 bases between them. The CDR3 runs 12 residues.

The table lists this clone with a count of one. A junction boundary mismatches the germline segment, possibly from a read error. This same CDR3 is encoded by further DNA sequences in the sample. The chain carries TRBV29-1 and TRBJ1-2; D is uncertain. The CDR3 is made up of 11 amino acids. CDR1 is SQVTM, CDR2 ANQGSEA, per germline. Written as DNA, the CDR3 is TGCAGCGTGGCAATTAACTATGGCTACACTTTC. Translation: CSVAINYGYTF.

Remarks on this clone: At one end, the junction sequence differs from germline, possibly due to a read error. The chain employs TRBV3-1 (or the pseudogene TRBV3-2) and TRBJ2-1; D is unclear. Per the germline V gene, CDR1 is LGHDT and CDR2 is YNNKEL (reference sequence). This CDR3 is 8 amino acids long. As DNA, the CDR3 is TGTGCCAGCAGCCACGAGCTCTTC. Translation: CASSHELF.

The chain links TRBV21-1 to TRBJ2-3; the table's D call TRBD1 went unverified against the DNA. TRBV21-1 is designated a pseudogene. The CDR3 length is 16 residues. The CDR3 DNA sequence: TGTGCCAGCAGCCGTTCTGGACAGGGGCCAGCAGATACGCAGTATTTT. Protein product: CASSRSGQGPADTQYF.

V gene TRBV4-3 combines with J gene TRBJ2-3; 7 bases fit TRBD2. Germline V gene lookup returns CDR1 LGHNA and CDR2 YSLEER. CDR3 size: 16 residues. V shed 4 bases, J shed 0 bases, and the junction held 7 bases outside the gene matches. The CDR3 coding sequence is TGCGCCAGCAGCCCCGGGCCTAGCGGAAGCACAGATACGCAGTATTTT. Its translation: CASSPGPSGSTDTQYF.

This sequence joins TRBV29-1 and TRBJ1-3, with TRBD1 matching 7 bases. V lost 3 bases to trimming and J lost 0 bases; unmatched junction nucleotides: 2. Germline CDR1 reads SQVTM; CDR2 reads ANQGSEA. The CDR3 extends over 14 amino acids. In DNA, the CDR3 is TGCAGCGTTGAGACAGGGAGCTCTGGAAACACCATATATTTT. Residues: CSVETGSSGNTIYF.

The gene calls are TRBV6-1 and TRBJ2-3, with 11 positions matching TRBD2. CDR1 MNHNS and CDR2 SASEGT come from the germline V gene. V lost 2 bases, J lost 3 bases, and 4 bases stayed unmatched. There are 16 residues in the CDR3. The CDR3 DNA follows: TGTGCCAGCAGTGAAACTACTAGCGGGGGAACAGATACGCAGTATTTT. This gives the protein CASSETTSGGTDTQYF.

The sample holds one count of this clone. The chain recombines TRBV4-3 with TRBJ2-1, with 7 bases aligning to TRBD1. Germline V gives CDR1 LGHNA, CDR2 YSLEER. There are 16 residues in the CDR3. J gave up 3 bases and V 1 base, and 6 bases lay outside the gene matches. Here the CDR3 DNA reads TGCGCCAGCAGCCAAGTCGACAGGGTCCTCTACAATGAGCAGTTCTTC. Translated: CASSQVDRVLYNEQFF.

The V and J genes are TRBV7-2 and TRBJ2-3; D is perhaps TRBD2 (5 bases). Deletions cut 0 bases from V and 2 bases from J, with 12 bases between. Germline loops: CDR1 SGHTA, CDR2 FQGNSA. The CDR3 is 16 residues long. CDR3 in DNA: TGTGCCAGCAGCTTAGCGATGGCGGGTTACACAGATACGCAGTATTTT. It translates to CASSLAMAGYTDTQYF.

This clone was found once. The CDR3 nucleotides read TGTGCCAGCAGCTTAGATCAAGGACTAGCGGGGGGATATACTCGGGAGCAGTTCTTC. Protein sequence: CASSLDQGLAGGYTREQFF. The rearrangement joins TRBV11-2 to TRBJ2-1; 14 bases fit TRBD2. V was clipped by 0 bases and J by 10 bases; unmatched bases: 14. The CDR3 is 19 amino acids. Per the germline V gene, CDR1 is SGHAT and CDR2 is FQNNGV.

The V and J genes are TRBV4-1 and TRBJ1-3; D is uncertain. The ends were cut back, 0 bases at V and 0 bases at J, with 15 bases in the middle. This CDR3 has 18 amino acids. Germline V CDR1 and CDR2: MGHRA, YSYEKL. In DNA form, the CDR3 reads TGCGCCAGCAGCCAAGAGGAGGCTTTCAGAGCCTCTGGAAACACCATATATTTT. Amino acid sequence: CASSQEEAFRASGNTIYF.

This chain connects TRBV28 to TRBJ2-7, with 9 bases fitting TRBD2. Germline-derived CDR1 and CDR2 are MDHEN and SYDVKM. With 5 bases clipped from V and 2 bases from J, the junction kept 4 bases outside the gene matches. This CDR3 spans 14 amino acids. CDR3 amino acids: CASSGLAFPYEQYF. In DNA form, the CDR3 reads TGTGCCAGCAGTGGACTAGCGTTTCCCTACGAGCAGTACTTC.

This sequence joins TRBV28 and TRBJ1-5; TRBD1 agrees at 7 bases. The CDR3 covers 14 residues. CDR1 and CDR2 from the germline V gene are MDHEN and SYDVKM. Trimming took 6 bases from V and 3 from J; bases not matched to a gene: 5. The CDR3: CASRLGQNNQPQHF. CDR3 nucleotides: TGTGCCAGCAGACTGGGACAGAACAATCAGCCCCAGCATTTT.

The rearrangement joins TRBV4-2 to TRBJ2-5; D is ambiguous. Germline CDR1 is LGHNA and CDR2 is YNFKEQ. The germline V and J ends were trimmed by 1 base and 0 bases, with 15 bases remaining between them. The CDR3 has 17 residues. The DNA for the CDR3 is TGTGCCAGCAGCCAAGTAGCCCGTCCAGTGTACCAAGAGACCCAGTACTTC. Residues: CASSQVARPVYQETQYF.

This chain connects TRBV9 to TRBJ2-2, with 10 bases matching TRBD2. Germline V lookup: CDR1 SGDLS, CDR2 YYNGEE. This CDR3 spans 16 amino acids. V was clipped by 0 bases and J by 5 bases; unmatched bases: 4. CDR3 in amino acids: CASSVVPSGGTGELFF. CDR3 bases: TGTGCCAGCAGCGTAGTTCCTAGCGGGGGTACCGGGGAGCTGTTTTTT.

This clone was seen just once. V gene TRBV6-4 combines with J gene TRBJ2-1; 11 bases match TRBD1. Germline CDR1 MRHNA, CDR2 SNTAGT. The CDR3 loop spans 14 amino acids. The J segment lost 8 bases and the V segment lost 4 bases, leaving 4 bases of the junction unmatched. The CDR3 is CASSVDRGPYEQFF. Written as DNA, the CDR3 is TGTGCCAGCAGTGTGGACAGGGGGCCTTATGAGCAGTTCTTC.

This clone was seen a single time. Additional DNA sequences in this sample encode the identical CDR3. This chain uses TRBV7-2 with TRBJ2-7; D not certain. The ends were cut back, 5 bases at V and 0 bases at J, with 5 bases in the middle. CDR3 length: 12 residues. The germline gives CDR1 SGHTA, CDR2 FQGNSA. The CDR3 spells CASSPPSYEQYF. For the CDR3, the DNA is TGTGCCAGCAGCCCTCCCTCCTACGAGCAGTACTTC.

The CDR3 DNA follows: TGTGCCAGCAGGACAGTCTATGGCTACACCTTC. Residues: CASRTVYGYTF. The V call is TRBV7-3, the J call TRBJ1-2; weak D call: TRBD1 (5 bases). V gave up 6 bases and J gave up 4 bases, with 6 bases separating them. Germline-derived CDR1 and CDR2 are SGHTA and FQGTGA. This CDR3 is 11 amino acids long.